These 7 T cell receptor beta chains originate from one sample sequenced in a study of blood T cells in healthy people across ages. PCR was performed a second time for 7 to 11 cycles using a sample-barcoded 5' primer and a J-beta primer mix. TCRdb re-derived calls from the 5' RACE reads in MiXCR, one entry per CDR3 protein. The sample yields 650,000 to 700,000 distinct CDR3 sequences, 45% to 60% seen once. Sequenced input: blood. The source is a woman older than 75 in good health.

This chain connects TRBV20-1 to TRBJ1-1; the D is unclear. V lost 1 base, J lost 5 bases, and 11 bases lay in between. Germline CDR1 DFQATT, CDR2 SNEGSKA (reference sequence). The CDR3 loop spans 13 amino acids. The CDR3 DNA is TGCAGTGCTAGAGGGAGGGATGAGACTGAAGCTTTCTTT. The encoded protein is CSARGRDETEAFF.

The genes are TRBV18 and TRBJ2-6, with 8 bases aligning to TRBD1. From germline, CDR1 is KGHSH and CDR2 LQKENI. The CDR3 covers 19 residues. Trimming cost V 6 bases and J 0 bases; bases outside gene matches: 13. The CDR3 nucleotides read TGTGCCAGCTCCTCATGGCAGGGGGCTGACTTCTCTGGGGCCAACGTCCTGACTTTC. Translated, it gives CASSSWQGADFSGANVLTF.

This clonotype was seen a handful of times. This chain uses TRBV13 with TRBJ1-1; no definite D call. The CDR3 covers 15 residues. V lost 5 bases and J lost 6, with 19 bases in between. The germline V gene has CDR1 PRHDT and CDR2 FYEKMQ (reference sequence). The CDR3 reads CASSNRGDPESEAFF. DNA for the CDR3: TGTGCCAGCAGCAACCGAGGAGACCCGGAATCTGAAGCTTTCTTT.

As for this clonotype: One end of the junction is discordant with germline, which a read error may explain. The chain employs TRBV7-9 and TRBJ1-4; D unclear. Germline lookup yields CDR1 SEHNR and CDR2 FQNEAQ (reference sequence). The CDR3 is 14 residues long. The CDR3 DNA follows: TGTGCCGGCAGCTCGGCTCGGCGGCCCGAAAAACTGTTTTTT. Its protein product is CAGSSARRPEKLFF.

The gene calls are TRBV11-2 and TRBJ2-5; the match to TRBD2 covers 12 bases. The end of the DNA is better explained by TRBJ2-7, so the J call may be wrong. Looked up from germline, CDR1 is SGHAT and CDR2 is FQNNGV. CDR3 size: 15 residues. The CDR3 DNA is TGTGCCAGCAGCCTAATCGGGACTAGCGGGTACGAGCAGTACTTC. This sequence encodes CASSLIGTSGYEQYF.

The genes are TRBV29-1 and TRBJ2-7, with D unresolved. CDR1 is SQVTM and CDR2 is ANQGSEA in the germline V gene. The CDR3 length is 12 residues. The V end lost 0 bases, the J end lost 8 bases, and 11 bases lay between the germline ends. CDR3 sequence: CSVEDNFGQQYF. For the CDR3, the DNA is TGCAGCGTTGAAGATAACTTCGGGCAGCAGTACTTC.

The V gene is TRBV4-3, the J gene TRBJ2-4, with 9 nucleotides matching TRBD1. The CDR3 runs 14 residues. J gave up 7 bases and V 1 base, and 2 bases lay outside the gene matches. Germline CDR1 LGHNA, CDR2 YSLEER. CDR3 amino acids: CASSQGDRDNIQYF. The CDR3 DNA sequence: TGCGCCAGCAGCCAAGGGGACAGGGATAACATTCAGTACTTC.